What follows are 10 T cell receptor beta chains derived from one specimen sequenced in a study of beta chain features in type 1 diabetes. Since all of the isolated RNA was reverse transcribed, expressed TCRB transcripts were what got sequenced. Profiled with immunoSEQ multiplex PCR; TCRdb holds only in-frame clones, not every one. In the table there are hundreds of thousands of clones, around 15% of which are singletons. General observations from the study: Moderately but significantly shorter TCRB CDR3s were found in Type 1 diabetes patients in all four CD4+ subsets.

Their antigen targets remain unknown. Sequencing input: naive CD4+ T cells from blood. Receptors originate from a man aged 18 to 30 with type 1 diabetes.

The chain joins TRBV10-3 to TRBJ1-6; 8 bases fit TRBD1. This CDR3 contains 16 residues. Trimming took 0 bases from V and 10 from J; bases not matched to a gene: 8. The germline V gene has CDR1 ENHRY and CDR2 SYGVKD. CDR3 DNA: TGTGCCATCAGTGAGTCTCCCGGACAGGGATACTCACCCCTCCACTTT. It yields the protein CAISESPGQGYSPLHF.

This clone was seen only a few times. The rearrangement links TRBV18 to TRBJ2-3; D gene ambiguous. The CDR3 length is 12 residues. Germline assignment: CDR1 KGHSH and CDR2 LQKENI. Trimming removed 5 bases at V and 2 bases at J, with 5 bases between. CDR3 DNA: TGTGCCAGCTCAGTCTCCACAGATACGCAGTATTTT. It translates to CASSVSTDTQYF.

The rearrangement links TRBV5-4 to TRBJ1-1, with D tentatively TRBD1 (5 bases). CDR1 is SGHNT and CDR2 is YYREEE in the germline V gene (reference sequence). The length of the CDR3 is 14 residues. V was cut by 4 bases and J by 4 bases, with 14 bases left in between. Written as DNA, the CDR3 is TGTGCCAGCAGCGCCACCCAAGGGGTCACTGAAGCTTTCTTT. It encodes CASSATQGVTEAFF. Combining the CDR3 with reference TRBV5-4 and TRBJ1-1 gives the whole variable domain ETGVTQSPTHLIKTRGQQVTLRCSSQSGHNTVSWYQQALGQGPQFIFQYYREEENGRGNFPPRFSGLQFPNYSSELNVNALELDDSALYLCASSATQGVTEAFFGQGTRLTVV.

This clone was seen a few times. V is TRBV30 and J is TRBJ2-1; no definite D call. This CDR3 contains 13 residues. Trimming left V 0 bases short and J 12 bases short, with 15 bases between. Germline assignment: CDR1 GTSNPN and CDR2 SVGIG (reference sequence). CDR3 residues: CAWSVPYLMGQFF. DNA of the CDR3: TGTGCCTGGAGTGTCCCCTACCTTATGGGGCAGTTCTTC. Using reference TRBV30 and TRBJ2-1 for the parts outside the CDR3, the full variable domain is SQTIHQWPATLVQPVGSPLSLECTVEGTSNPNLYWYRQAAGRGLQLLFYSVGIGQISSEVPQNLSASRPQDRQFILSSKKLLLSDSGFYLCAWSVPYLMGQFFGPGTRLTVL.

This clone came up a few times. The rearrangement joins TRBV30 to TRBJ1-1; TRBD1 matches at 7 bases. The CDR3 length is 12 residues. The V gene's germline CDR1 is GTSNPN and CDR2 SVGIG (reference sequence). Trimming cost V 7 bases and J 6 bases; bases outside gene matches: 8. As DNA, the CDR3 is TGTGCCTTTCGACAGGGTAGTCCTGAAGCTTTCTTT. Its protein is CAFRQGSPEAFF.

The J gene is TRBJ2-7, the V gene TRBV6-5, with 8 bases lining up with TRBD1. The V gene end was trimmed by 5 bases and the J gene end by 2 bases; junction bases not matched to a gene: 2. There are 13 residues in the CDR3. Looked up from germline, CDR1 is MNHEY and CDR2 is SVGAGI. CDR3 amino acids: CASSPDRAYEQYF. The DNA for the CDR3 is TGTGCCAGCAGTCCGGACAGGGCCTACGAGCAGTACTTC.

The rearrangement joins TRBV7-7 to TRBJ2-3, with D perhaps matching TRBD2 (5 bases). Germline values: CDR1 SSHAT, CDR2 FNYEAQ (reference sequence). The CDR3 consists of 14 residues. V was trimmed by 1 base and J by 4 bases, leaving 9 bases between them. CDR3 nucleotide sequence: TGTGCCAGCAGCTTAGGGTTCGGGGCAGATACGCAGTATTTT. It encodes CASSLGFGADTQYF.

V is TRBV15 and J is TRBJ1-4; no clear D. The CDR3 length is 16 residues. Trimming took 0 bases from V and 0 from J, leaving 8 bases between them. The V gene's germline CDR1 is LNHNV and CDR2 YYDKDF (reference sequence). CDR3 DNA sequence: TGTGCCACCAGCAGAGAGTACAGTGCAACTAATGAAAAACTGTTTTTT. Amino acid sequence: CATSREYSATNEKLFF.

This clone has a handful of counts. The chain couples TRBV27 to TRBJ1-5, with 9 bases that match TRBD1. The V gene end was trimmed by 5 bases and the J gene end by 15 bases; junction bases not matched to a gene: 8. The CDR3 runs 12 residues. Germline CDR1 MNHEY, CDR2 SMNVEV (reference sequence). The CDR3 here is CASSSPGTGLHF. The DNA for the CDR3 is TGTGCCAGCAGTAGTCCCGGGACAGGGCTGCATTTT.

This rearrangement joins TRBV28 to TRBJ2-7, with D perhaps being TRBD1 or TRBD2 (5 bases each). The germline CDR1 and CDR2 sequences are MDHEN and SYDVKM. Trimming took 3 bases from V and 5 from J, leaving 17 bases between them. The CDR3 length is 15 residues. CDR3 loop: CASSLISGARHEQYF. The CDR3 DNA follows: TGTGCCAGCAGTTTGATATCCGGGGCAAGGCACGAGCAGTACTTC. Drawing the rest from reference TRBV28 and TRBJ2-7, the complete variable domain is DVKVTQSSRYLVKRTGEKVFLECVQDMDHENMFWYRQDPGLGLRLIYFSYDVKMKEKGDIPEGYSVSREKKERFSLILESASTNQTSMYLCASSLISGARHEQYFGPGTRLTVT.